The TCR beta chain described here comes from a study of cytomegalovirus exposure and HLA in healthy donors. General study findings and limits: For TCR beta chains, V- and J-gene trimming was later linked to a missense DCLRE1C variant. TCR beta sequences numbering 15,000 to 20,000 were associated with HLA alleles at 0.05 false discovery rate in a later analysis.

Primers included in the PCR were 60 Vbeta and 13 Jbeta primers. Profiled with immunoSEQ multiplex PCR; TCRdb holds only in-frame clones, not every one. The sample contains roughly 100,000 clones, just under 80% of which appear only once. A note on this clone: The antigen is not known.

The source of this sequence is a male donor in good health and CMV-seronegative. The sequenced sample consisted of PBMCs.

The DNA for the CDR3 is TGTGCCAGCAGCGAGGGGGCGGTGTCAGCCAAAAACATTCAGTACTTC. Its translation is CASSEGAVSAKNIQYF. The chain carries TRBV9 and TRBJ2-4; 7 bases match TRBD1. The ends lost 3 bases at V and 0 bases at J; junction bases unmatched: 6. The CDR3 covers 16 residues. The germline V gene encodes CDR1 SGDLS and CDR2 YYNGEE. The variable domain in full, completed from reference TRBV9 and TRBJ2-4, reads DSGVTQTPKHLITATGQRVTLRCSPRSGDLSVYWYQQSLDQGLQFLIQYYNGEERAKGNILERFSAQQFPDLHSELNLSSLELGDSALYFCASSEGAVSAKNIQYFGAGTRLSVL.